What follows are 9 T cell receptor beta chains derived from one specimen sequenced in a study of graft-versus-host responses after intestinal transplantation (dated by TCRdb to the early 2020s). Taken with the paper, the label for time point translates to: cells obtained before transplantation from donor or recipient. The method was the immunoSEQ multiplex PCR assay. The table comes from immuneACCESS by way of TCRdb, which keeps in-frame sequences with V and J called. Part of the clones is missing from these tables; in studies checked, under half for an unresolved V gene and the rest for unknown reasons. In this sample the table shows 80,000 to 100,000 clones, roughly 80% of which occur a single time. The ten largest clones add up to 17% of the sample. No antigens are known for them. The sequenced sample was unstimulated CD8+ T cells sorted from spleen or lymph node cells, obtained before intestinal transplant. Receptor source: a human donor who received an intestinal transplant.

The rearrangement joins TRBV4-2 to TRBJ2-6; unclear D gene. CDR1 and CDR2 from the germline V gene are LGHNA and YNFKEQ. This CDR3 spans 15 amino acids. V lost 4 bases and J lost 0, with 7 bases in between. The CDR3: CASSPGPSGANVLTF. The DNA of the CDR3 is TGTGCCAGCAGCCCGGGTCCCTCTGGGGCCAACGTCCTGACTTTC.

In its sample, this clone was seen once. The rearrangement links TRBV5-8 to TRBJ2-3, with D perhaps matching TRBD1 or TRBD2 (5 bases each). The CDR3 loop spans 15 amino acids. V dropped 1 base and J dropped 6 bases, with 15 bases sitting between them. Germline V gives CDR1 SGHTS, CDR2 YDEGEE. The CDR3 region is CASSLTRGRGDTQYF. DNA for the CDR3: TGTGCCAGCAGCTTGACTAGGGGCCGTGGCGATACGCAGTATTTT.

The chain employs TRBV11-2 and TRBJ2-3; no clear D. The V end was cut by 5 bases, the J end by 2 bases, with 14 bases between. Germline-derived CDR1 and CDR2 are SGHAT and FQNNGV. The CDR3 is 15 residues long. CDR3: CASSPTGSSTDTQYF. Written as DNA, the CDR3 is TGTGCCAGCAGCCCAACCGGGTCCTCCACAGATACGCAGTATTTT.

This chain joins TRBV5-5 and TRBJ2-3, with D uncertain. The V end was cut by 2 bases, the J end by 0 bases, with 4 bases between. The CDR3 runs 13 residues. In germline, CDR1 is SGHKS, CDR2 YYEKEE (reference sequence). The CDR3 coding sequence is TGTGCCAGCAGCTTATCGAGCACAGATACGCAGTATTTT. Protein product: CASSLSSTDTQYF.

This chain links TRBV10-1 with TRBJ2-7; TRBD2 aligns across 9 bases. This CDR3 is 14 amino acids long. Germline V CDR1 and CDR2: WNHNN, SYGVQD (reference sequence). V lost 3 bases to trimming and J lost 6 bases; unmatched junction nucleotides: 6. The CDR3 nucleotides are TGCGCCAGCAGTGAATCGCTAGCGGGGAGCGAGCAGTACTTC. Amino acids: CASSESLAGSEQYF.

The chain employs TRBV27 and TRBJ2-3; D is undetermined. Germline CDR1 MNHEY, CDR2 SMNVEV (reference sequence). Trimming took off 6 bases at V and 3 bases at J, with 4 bases between the two ends. There are 11 residues in the CDR3. CDR3 protein: CASSDTDTQYF. CDR3 DNA sequence: TGTGCCAGCAGCGATACAGATACGCAGTATTTT.

The chain joins TRBV29-1 to TRBJ2-2; the match to TRBD1 covers 10 bases. Germline values: CDR1 SQVTM, CDR2 ANQGSEA. V lost 4 bases, J lost 7 bases, and 3 bases stayed unmatched. This CDR3 has 13 amino acids. CDR3 sequence reads: CSVAWTGGGELFF. The CDR3 nucleotides read TGCAGCGTTGCCTGGACAGGGGGCGGGGAGCTGTTTTTT.

The chain recombines TRBV6-5 with TRBJ2-3; perhaps TRBD1 as D (6 bases). The germline V and J ends were trimmed by 6 bases and 5 bases, with 15 bases remaining between them. The CDR3 loop spans 14 amino acids. Germline CDR1 reads MNHEY; CDR2 reads SVGAGI. The CDR3 nucleotides read TGTGCCAGCAGCCCCGGGACATTGGAAGATACGCAGTATTTT. As protein: CASSPGTLEDTQYF.

The chain has TRBV7-6 and TRBJ2-5; 10 bases agree with TRBD2. The CDR3 totals 14 residues. From germline, CDR1 is SGHVS and CDR2 FNYEAQ. V trimming: 4 bases; J trimming: 2 bases; junction bases outside the gene matches: 1. The CDR3 bases are TGTGCCAGCAGCTCTAGCGGGAGTCAAGAGACCCAGTACTTC. Its translation: CASSSSGSQETQYF.